The sequence of this T cell receptor (beta chain) was determined in a study of T cell clonality in common variable immunodeficiency. Notes on the study in general: CVID subjects showed higher TCRbeta clonality than healthy controls.

This clone was seen at least ten times. Antigen unknown. The CDR3 end falls 3 residues outside the read, so it is completed with the germline J gene. Germline CDR1 and CDR2: MGHRA and YSYEKL. Trimming stripped 2 bases from V and 6 bases from J, with 9 bases between. The CDR3 has 13 residues. Data came from immunoSEQ multiplex PCR; TCRdb stores just in-frame clones and leaves some out. The sample was found to contain roughly 60,000 clones, and every one recurs. The sample was peripheral blood mononuclear cells. The sequence was collected from a person aged 18-70 years in good health. The rearrangement joins TRBV4-1 to TRBJ2-3, with D perhaps matching TRBD2 (6 bases). The sequenced part of the CDR3 DNA is TGCGCCAGCAGCCAACGAAGCGGGGATACG. Translating gives CASSQRSGDT. The whole CDR3 protein is CASSQRSGDTQYF.